These 19 T cell receptor beta chains originate from one sample sequenced in a study of blood T cell repertoires in COVID-19 (dated by TCRdb to 2019 to 2021). Libraries came from the immunoSEQ multiplex PCR assay. Not all clones reach the TCRdb copy of this immuneACCESS table, which keeps in-frame sequences only. Checked studies attribute under half of the gap to unresolved V genes and leave the rest unexplained. Across this sample there are 150,000 to 200,000 clones, with about 83% seen only once. The ten largest clones represent over 4.5% of the sample. The sample comprised peripheral blood. The source of these receptors is a human donor in a cohort sampled during active COVID-19.

Only one count was recorded for this clone. The rearrangement uses TRBV27 and TRBJ1-4, with a weak D call TRBD1 (6 bases). Per the germline V gene, CDR1 is MNHEY and CDR2 is SMNVEV (reference sequence). The CDR3 runs to 15 residues. V lost 2 bases to trimming and J lost 6 bases, with 13 bases between them. The chain's CDR3 is CASSLRGQRHEKLFF. CDR3 sequence (DNA): TGTGCCAGCAGTTTACGGGGACAACGGCATGAAAAACTGTTTTTT.

V gene TRBV7-9 combines with J gene TRBJ2-1; 11 positions agree with TRBD2. Germline V CDR1 and CDR2: SEHNR, FQNEAQ (reference sequence). The CDR3 runs 16 residues. J gave up 2 bases and V 4 bases, and 4 bases lay outside the gene matches. The CDR3 region is CASSSLAGGPYNEQFF. CDR3 nucleotide sequence: TGTGCCAGCAGCTCCTTAGCGGGAGGGCCCTACAATGAGCAGTTCTTC.

V and J are TRBV29-1 and TRBJ1-2; TRBD1 might be the D (6 bases). This CDR3 comprises 12 residues. The V end was cut by 5 bases, the J end by 4 bases, with 11 bases between. From germline, CDR1 is SQVTM and CDR2 ANQGSEA. CDR3 in DNA: TGCAGCGTTAGCAGGGGACCCTATGGCTACACCTTC. This codes for CSVSRGPYGYTF.

J is TRBJ2-3 and V is TRBV28; possible D gene TRBD2, 5 bases. The V and J ends lost 8 bases and 3 bases respectively, with 18 bases between them. The CDR3 totals 15 residues. CDR1 and CDR2 from the germline V gene are MDHEN and SYDVKM. CDR3 amino acids: CASGRPTRGTDTQYF. DNA of the CDR3: TGTGCCAGCGGGAGACCTACTCGCGGTACAGATACGCAGTATTTT.

The rearrangement links TRBV5-4 to TRBJ2-1; TRBD2 is a possible D gene (6 bases). This CDR3 is 16 amino acids long. Germline V gives CDR1 SGHNT, CDR2 YYREEE (reference sequence). The V end lost 4 bases, the J end lost 1 base, and 15 bases lay between the germline ends. CDR3 coding DNA: TGTGCCAGCAGCCGGGAAGGAGGGCTTTCCTACAATGAGCAGTTCTTC. This codes for CASSREGGLSYNEQFF.

This chain joins TRBV20-1 and TRBJ1-5, with unresolved D. Between the trimmed V and J ends, which lost 3 bases and 1 base, there was a span of 7 bases. Germline assignment: CDR1 DFQATT and CDR2 SNEGSKA (reference sequence). CDR3 length: 13 residues. CDR3 amino acids: CSASTQSNQPQHF. The CDR3 DNA is TGCAGTGCTAGTACACAGAGCAATCAGCCCCAGCATTTT.

The chain couples TRBV28 to TRBJ2-7, with D uncertain. V was pared by 5 bases and J by 2 bases, with 16 bases between. Germline V gives CDR1 MDHEN, CDR2 SYDVKM. This CDR3 spans 15 amino acids. In nucleotides, the CDR3 is TGTGCCAGCAGTCCCTCGACTGGATTAGCCTACGAGCAGTACTTC. Protein sequence: CASSPSTGLAYEQYF.

The chain recombines TRBV2 with TRBJ1-1; D gene ambiguous. The CDR3 sequence is 14 residues long. The germline CDR1 and CDR2 sequences are SNHLY and FYNNEI. V lost 0 bases and J lost 4, with 9 bases in between. Written as DNA, the CDR3 is TGTGCCAGCAGTGAAGCGTTGGCGGGCACTGAAGCTTTCTTT. Its translation is CASSEALAGTEAFF.

The chain is built from TRBV4-3 and TRBJ2-7, with a tentative D call TRBD2 (6 bases). Per the germline V gene, CDR1 is LGHNA and CDR2 is YSLEER. There are 15 residues in the CDR3. V was cut by 0 bases and J by 1 base, with 10 bases left in between. The CDR3 DNA reads as TGCGCCAGCAGCCAAGATCGCGGAGGGTCCTACGAGCAGTACTTC. Translating it yields CASSQDRGGSYEQYF.

The chain is built from TRBV10-1 and TRBJ2-1, with 7 bases that match TRBD2. The CDR3 length is 13 residues. V trimming: 8 bases; J trimming: 9 bases; junction bases outside the gene matches: 10. Germline CDR1 is WNHNN and CDR2 is SYGVQD (reference sequence). The CDR3 DNA reads as TGCGCCAGCGCCGGACTAGGACTGAGTGAGCAGTTCTTC. Translation: CASAGLGLSEQFF.

The genes are TRBV6-5 and TRBJ1-1; tentative D call: TRBD1 (6 bases). There are 13 residues in the CDR3. Per germline, CDR1 MNHEY and CDR2 SVGAGI. V lost 4 bases, J lost 4 bases, and 10 bases lay in between. Written as DNA, the CDR3 is TGTGCCAGCAGTTGGGTCAGGGGCACTGAAGCTTTCTTT. This encodes CASSWVRGTEAFF.

This chain joins TRBV6-8 and TRBJ1-2, with 9 bases fitting TRBD1. Trimming at V came to 6 bases and at J to 2 bases, leaving 13 bases not matched to a gene. CDR3 length: 17 amino acids. Germline V gene data show CDR1 as MNHGY and CDR2 as SAAAGT. CDR3 bases: TGTGCCAGCAGCCCAGGGGATAGAGGACAGGGGAACTATGGCTACACCTTC. It codes for CASSPGDRGQGNYGYTF.

This clone is a singleton in its sample. This chain uses TRBV18 with TRBJ1-4, with a tentative D call TRBD1 (5 bases). The CDR3 length is 16 residues. CDR1 is KGHSH, CDR2 LQKENI, per germline. The V end lost 2 bases, the J end lost 0 bases, and 10 bases lay between the germline ends. CDR3 nucleotide sequence: TGTGCCAGCTCACCAAGGAGACAGCCAACTAATGAAAAACTGTTTTTT. This translates into CASSPRRQPTNEKLFF.

The table lists this clone with a count of one. This chain links TRBV7-2 with TRBJ1-2, with D tentatively TRBD1 (6 bases). Per germline, CDR1 SGHTA and CDR2 FQGNSA. V was cut by 1 base and J by 8 bases, with 8 bases left in between. CDR3 size: 12 residues. The CDR3 DNA follows: TGTGCCAGCAGCTTAGGAACAGGGGGCTACACCTTC. It encodes CASSLGTGGYTF.

This clone was seen a single time. The chain carries TRBV29-1 and TRBJ2-1; the match to TRBD1 covers 8 bases. V lost 7 bases and J lost 0; bases outside the gene matches: 8. The germline V gene encodes CDR1 SQVTM and CDR2 ANQGSEA. The CDR3 contains 15 residues. The CDR3 region has the DNA TGCAGCGCCGGACAGGGATCGAGCTCCTACAATGAGCAGTTCTTC. Its protein is CSAGQGSSSYNEQFF.

The chain uses TRBV6-5 and TRBJ1-4; tentatively, D is TRBD1 (6 bases). Trimming shortened V by 4 bases and J by 7 bases, and 19 bases separated the two germline ends. Germline lookup yields CDR1 MNHEY and CDR2 SVGAGI. CDR3 length equals 16 residues. The CDR3 sequence: CASSSGTGTIAEKLFF. The CDR3 DNA reads TGTGCCAGCAGTTCAGGAACAGGGACTATCGCTGAAAAACTGTTTTTT.

The J gene is TRBJ1-1, the V gene TRBV4-3; 8 nucleotides match TRBD1. This CDR3 has 15 amino acids. The germline CDR1 and CDR2 sequences are LGHNA and YSLEER. V dropped 1 base and J dropped 1; count of bases not matched to a gene: 2. As DNA, the CDR3 is TGCGCCAGCAGCCAAGTAACAGGGGGGAACACTGAAGCTTTCTTT. This sequence encodes CASSQVTGGNTEAFF.

V and J are TRBV5-1 and TRBJ2-3, with D unclear. Germline V CDR1 and CDR2: SGHRS, YFSETQ. Trimming removed 4 bases from V and 1 base from J, with 13 bases in between. The CDR3 loop spans 15 amino acids. CDR3 protein: CASSMATFGTDTQYF. As DNA, the CDR3 is TGCGCCAGCAGCATGGCAACATTCGGCACAGATACGCAGTATTTT.

In DNA, the CDR3 is TGTGCCAGCAAAAAAGGGGAAGACTACAATGAGCAGTTCTTC. It is translated as CASKKGEDYNEQFF. V is TRBV6-6 and J is TRBJ2-1, with D perhaps TRBD1 (5 bases). V lost 7 bases and J lost 3, with 13 bases in between. Germline V CDR1 and CDR2: MNHNY, SVGAGI (reference sequence). The CDR3 contains 14 residues.